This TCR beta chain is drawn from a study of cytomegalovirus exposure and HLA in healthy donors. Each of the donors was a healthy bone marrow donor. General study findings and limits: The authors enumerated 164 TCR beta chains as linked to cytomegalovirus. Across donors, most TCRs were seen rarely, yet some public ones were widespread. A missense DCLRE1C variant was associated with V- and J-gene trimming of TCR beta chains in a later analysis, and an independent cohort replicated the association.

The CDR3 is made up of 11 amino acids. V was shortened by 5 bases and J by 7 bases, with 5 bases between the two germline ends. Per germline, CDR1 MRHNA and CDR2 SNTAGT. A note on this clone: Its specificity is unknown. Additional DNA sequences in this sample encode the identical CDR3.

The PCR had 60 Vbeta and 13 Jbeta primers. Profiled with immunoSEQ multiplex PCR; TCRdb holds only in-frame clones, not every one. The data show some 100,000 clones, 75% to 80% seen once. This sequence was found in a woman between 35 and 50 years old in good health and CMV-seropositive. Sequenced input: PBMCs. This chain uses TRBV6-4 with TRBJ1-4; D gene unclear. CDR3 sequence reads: CASSLVEKLFF. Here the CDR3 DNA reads TGTGCCAGCAGTTTAGTTGAAAAACTGTTTTTT.